This T cell receptor beta chain was observed in a study of PD-1 blockade in classical Hodgkin lymphoma. General study results and limits: Why repertoires differed is undefined; disease activity or prior therapy possibly contributed. Newly diagnosed patients had baseline TCR diversity that was reportedly lower than that of healthy donors.

Time point in this sample: newly diagnosed, previously untreated cHL patient sample. The authors purified CD4+ T cells from thawed PBMCs by magnetic negative selection. PBMCs representing newly diagnosed, untreated classical Hodgkin lymphoma functioned as the comparison. Note on this clone: What it binds is unknown.

V gave up 6 bases and J gave up 3 bases; unmatched junction bases: 5. CDR1 and CDR2 from the germline V gene are ENHRY and SYGVKD. The CDR3 totals 14 residues. Some clones are missing from TCRdb's copy, which holds only in-frame ones; the method was immunoSEQ multiplex PCR. The profile shows 20,000 to 25,000 clones, roughly 89% of them singletons. The chain recombines TRBV10-3 with TRBJ2-3; the match to TRBD1 covers 8 bases. Material: CD4+ T cells from blood. The clonotype originates from a human donor with classical Hodgkin lymphoma. CDR3 amino acids: CAIRVQGATDTQYF. The CDR3 nucleotides are TGTGCCATCAGGGTTCAGGGGGCGACAGATACGCAGTATTTT.